This T cell receptor (beta chain) is drawn from a study of regulatory T cells in long-lasting Graves disease. Study-wide findings and caveats: Persistent patients shared more public clonotypes (over 2,500) than new patients (more than 900). Sample size, which was small, may have reduced accuracy. The study found TRBV28, TRBJ1-2 and TRBJ2-5 favored in persistent disease. Not thyroid tissue but only peripheral blood was studied.

Time point reported: persistent/refractory GD, antithyroid drugs over 5 years with positive TRAb. PBMC RNA served as the TCR library source. This clonotype was recorded a few times. Its antigen remains unknown. This CDR3 is built from 15 residues. V was cut by 2 bases and J by 4 bases, with 14 bases left in between. Germline V gives CDR1 SEHNR, CDR2 FQNEAQ (reference sequence). With iRepertoire HTBI primers and Arm-PCR of CDR3 regions, TCR beta libraries were built. MiXCR, run by TCRdb on the multiplex PCR reads, gives a single entry per CDR3 protein. The data hold about 460,000 distinct CDR3 sequences, with 20% to 25% observed a single time.

The chain carries TRBV7-9 and TRBJ1-2; TRBD1 is a possible D gene (5 bases). The receptor's source is a female donor with Graves disease. Sequencing was performed on peripheral blood mononuclear cells (PBMCs), taken when the disease was refractory, from a patient treated with antithyroid drugs. This CDR3 is CASSLSFAGSYGYTF. The CDR3 region has the DNA TGTGCCAGCAGCTTAAGTTTTGCAGGGAGCTATGGCTACACCTTC.